This entry is about one T cell receptor beta chain. The repertoire was sequenced with immunoSEQ multiplex PCR; TCRdb's copy has only in-frame clones and lacks some. Of approximately 110,000 clones listed, 55% to 75% were seen once; the top ten hold 0.7% to 1%. This entry comes from a study of blood T cell repertoires in COVID-19. Turning to the study itself: The United States, Italy and Spain were the sources of the acute and convalescent COVID-19 samples. The analysed material was cDNA or gDNA that came from T cells, B-cell-depleted T cells, or PBMCs.

CDR3 length equals 17 residues. V dropped 4 bases and J dropped 0; count of bases not matched to a gene: 6. Germline V gene lookup returns CDR1 SEHNR and CDR2 FQNEAQ (reference sequence). Sequencing was performed on peripheral blood. The chain combines TRBV7-9 with TRBJ2-3; 11 bases fit TRBD2. The receptor comes from a human donor with acute or convalescent COVID-19. The donor label of this sample is uncertain. CDR3: CASSSKTSGESTDTQYF. The CDR3 DNA reads TGTGCCAGCAGCTCTAAGACTAGCGGGGAAAGCACAGATACGCAGTATTTT.